These T cell receptor beta chains were read from a single sample in a study of blood T cell repertoires in COVID-19. Sequencing was performed with immunoSEQ multiplex PCR; in TCRdb, only in-frame clones are kept and a portion is missing. This sample has over 400,000 clones; approximately 85% occur once, and the top ten carry about 3.2%. Sequences were obtained from peripheral blood. These receptors were obtained from a human donor in a cohort sampled during active COVID-19. CDR3s include the opening cysteine and the closing phenylalanine or tryptophan. Each record gives: D gene, J gene, clone size, V gene, CDR3 protein, CDR3 DNA. A D gene is named only where the DNA matches it firmly. Clone size is given for some rows only: seen once, a few or many times, or a class if the clone is expanded.

D gene: NA; J gene: TRBJ1-2; clone size: NA; V gene: TRBV25-1; CDR3 protein: CASSEFGGREDGYTF; CDR3 DNA: TGTGCCAGCAGTGAATTCGGGGGAAGGGAGGATGGCTACACCTTC
D gene: TRBD1; J gene: TRBJ1-3; clone size: NA; V gene: TRBV5-8; CDR3 protein: CASSLGTGKHSGNTIYF; CDR3 DNA: TGTGCCAGCAGCTTGGGGACAGGGAAACACTCTGGAAACACCATATATTTT
D gene: TRBD1; J gene: TRBJ1-4; clone size: few; V gene: TRBV18; CDR3 protein: CASSPPGQASNEKLFF; CDR3 DNA: TGTGCCAGCTCACCACCTGGACAGGCCTCTAATGAAAAACTGTTTTTT
D gene: NA; J gene: TRBJ2-6; clone size: NA; V gene: TRBV7-3; CDR3 protein: CASSLRPTSVISGANVLTF; CDR3 DNA: TGTGCCAGCAGCTTGAGACCGACATCCGTTATCTCTGGGGCCAACGTCCTGACTTTC
D gene: TRBD1; J gene: TRBJ1-2; clone size: NA; V gene: TRBV5-1; CDR3 protein: CASRIGQGTEGYTF; CDR3 DNA: TGCGCCAGCAGGATCGGACAGGGTACTGAAGGCTACACCTTC
D gene: NA; J gene: TRBJ2-3; clone size: NA; V gene: TRBV10-1; CDR3 protein: CASSRTGDTDTQYF; CDR3 DNA: TGCGCCAGCAGTCGGACTGGAGACACAGATACGCAGTATTTT
D gene: NA; J gene: TRBJ2-7; clone size: NA; V gene: TRBV11-3; CDR3 protein: CASSLMRGQPEQYF; CDR3 DNA: TGTGCCAGCAGCTTAATGCGGGGACAGCCCGAGCAGTACTTC
D gene: NA; J gene: TRBJ2-5; clone size: NA; V gene: TRBV4-1; CDR3 protein: CASSPRLRGMNQETQYF; CDR3 DNA: TGCGCCAGCAGCCCCCGCTTAAGAGGGATGAACCAAGAGACCCAGTACTTC
D gene: TRBD1; J gene: TRBJ2-5; clone size: NA; V gene: TRBV7-3; CDR3 protein: CASSLTTGVGETQYF; CDR3 DNA: TGTGCCAGCAGCTTAACGACAGGGGTGGGGGAGACCCAGTACTTC
D gene: TRBD1; J gene: TRBJ1-5; clone size: few; V gene: TRBV19; CDR3 protein: CASSTGTGRQPQHF; CDR3 DNA: TGTGCCAGTAGTACCGGGACAGGACGTCAGCCCCAGCATTTT
D gene: TRBD2; J gene: TRBJ2-1; clone size: NA; V gene: TRBV10-3; CDR3 protein: CATADPGRGNEQFF; CDR3 DNA: TGTGCCACCGCGGACCCCGGGAGGGGAAATGAGCAGTTCTTC
D gene: NA; J gene: TRBJ2-7; clone size: NA; V gene: TRBV20-1; CDR3 protein: CSASVRSGYEQYF; CDR3 DNA: TGCAGTGCTAGTGTCCGGAGCGGCTACGAGCAGTACTTC
D gene: NA; J gene: TRBJ2-2; clone size: NA; V gene: TRBV6-6; CDR3 protein: CASIPTGLYGELFF; CDR3 DNA: TGTGCCAGCATCCCTACTGGACTCTACGGGGAGCTGTTTTTT
D gene: NA; J gene: TRBJ2-1; clone size: NA; V gene: TRBV7-2; CDR3 protein: CASSQVGDFYNEQFF; CDR3 DNA: TGTGCCAGCAGCCAGGTGGGCGATTTTTACAATGAGCAGTTCTTC
D gene: TRBD2; J gene: TRBJ2-1; clone size: NA; V gene: TRBV3-1/TRBV3-2; CDR3 protein: CASSLGTSGRNDEQFF; CDR3 DNA: TGTGCCAGCAGCTTAGGGACTAGCGGGAGAAACGATGAGCAGTTCTTC
D gene: TRBD1; J gene: TRBJ1-5; clone size: NA; V gene: TRBV6-5; CDR3 protein: CASKGQADQPQHF; CDR3 DNA: TGTGCCAGCAAGGGACAGGCTGATCAGCCCCAGCATTTT
D gene: NA; J gene: TRBJ1-4; clone size: NA; V gene: TRBV19; CDR3 protein: CASSPNLLEKLFF; CDR3 DNA: TGTGCCAGTAGTCCCAACCTCCTTGAGAAACTGTTTTTT
D gene: TRBD2; J gene: TRBJ2-7; clone size: NA; V gene: TRBV3-1/TRBV3-2; CDR3 protein: CASSPWAGTSGYEQYF; CDR3 DNA: TGTGCCAGCAGCCCATGGGCGGGGACTAGCGGCTACGAGCAGTACTTC
D gene: NA; J gene: TRBJ1-1; clone size: once; V gene: TRBV30; CDR3 protein: CAWSGLLNTEAFF; CDR3 DNA: TGTGCCTGGAGTGGACTTCTGAACACTGAAGCTTTCTTT
D gene: TRBD2; J gene: TRBJ2-5; clone size: NA; V gene: TRBV4-1; CDR3 protein: CASSRGASGTGETQYF; CDR3 DNA: TGCGCCAGCAGCCGTGGGGCTAGCGGGACGGGAGAGACCCAGTACTTC
D gene: TRBD1; J gene: TRBJ1-5; clone size: few; V gene: TRBV28; CDR3 protein: CASSGTGAQPQHF; CDR3 DNA: TGTGCCAGCAGTGGGACAGGGGCTCAGCCCCAGCATTTT
D gene: TRBD2; J gene: TRBJ2-7; clone size: NA; V gene: TRBV19; CDR3 protein: CASSQLAGASVSYEQYF; CDR3 DNA: TGTGCCAGTAGTCAACTAGCGGGAGCATCCGTAAGTTACGAGCAGTACTTC
D gene: TRBD1; J gene: TRBJ1-2; clone size: NA; V gene: TRBV9; CDR3 protein: CASSPAGTALGYTF; CDR3 DNA: TGTGCCAGCAGCCCAGCCGGGACAGCCCTGGGCTACACCTTC
D gene: TRBD1; J gene: TRBJ1-2; clone size: NA; V gene: TRBV6-5; CDR3 protein: CASSWDRVGEGYTF; CDR3 DNA: TGTGCCAGCAGTTGGGACAGGGTAGGGGAAGGCTACACCTTC
D gene: NA; J gene: TRBJ2-7; clone size: NA; V gene: TRBV7-2; CDR3 protein: CASSLVAGSEQYF; CDR3 DNA: TGTGCCAGCAGCTTAGTTGCAGGGTCCGAGCAGTACTTC
D gene: TRBD1; J gene: TRBJ2-3; clone size: once; V gene: TRBV4-2; CDR3 protein: CASSQDLDRGTDTQYF; CDR3 DNA: TGTGCCAGCAGCCAAGATTTAGACAGGGGCACAGATACGCAGTATTTT
D gene: NA; J gene: TRBJ1-3; clone size: NA; V gene: TRBV19; CDR3 protein: CASSSRQASSGNTIYF; CDR3 DNA: TGTGCCAGTAGTAGCCGACAGGCAAGCTCTGGAAACACCATATATTTT
D gene: NA; J gene: TRBJ2-3; clone size: NA; V gene: TRBV5-1; CDR3 protein: CASSLEAQVDTQYF; CDR3 DNA: TGCGCCAGCAGCTTGGAGGCTCAGGTGGATACGCAGTATTTT
D gene: TRBD2; J gene: TRBJ2-7; clone size: NA; V gene: TRBV7-2; CDR3 protein: CASRLRLAGDNEQYF; CDR3 DNA: TGTGCCAGCAGGTTACGACTAGCGGGAGACAACGAGCAGTACTTC
D gene: TRBD1; J gene: TRBJ2-5; clone size: NA; V gene: TRBV5-1; CDR3 protein: CASSLAPGQGAKTQYF; CDR3 DNA: TGCGCCAGCAGCTTGGCCCCGGGACAGGGGGCTAAGACCCAGTACTTC
D gene: TRBD2; J gene: TRBJ2-7; clone size: NA; V gene: TRBV18; CDR3 protein: CASSPTLAGTYEQYF; CDR3 DNA: TGTGCCAGCTCACCAACGCTAGCGGGAACCTACGAGCAGTACTTC
D gene: NA; J gene: TRBJ2-7; clone size: NA; V gene: TRBV28; CDR3 protein: CASSFPLTYEQYF; CDR3 DNA: TGTGCCAGCAGTTTCCCCCTAACCTACGAGCAGTACTTC
D gene: TRBD1; J gene: TRBJ1-4; clone size: once; V gene: TRBV6-6; CDR3 protein: CASSYSTGKSNEKLFF; CDR3 DNA: TGTGCCAGCAGTTACTCGACAGGGAAGTCCAATGAAAAACTGTTTTTT
D gene: NA; J gene: TRBJ2-5; clone size: NA; V gene: TRBV18; CDR3 protein: CASSRQETQYF; CDR3 DNA: TGTGCCAGCTCTAGACAAGAGACCCAGTACTTC
D gene: NA; J gene: TRBJ2-2; clone size: NA; V gene: TRBV5-5; CDR3 protein: CASSLRLAGGELFF; CDR3 DNA: TGTGCCAGCAGCTTGCGGCTAGCAGGCGGGGAGCTGTTTTTT
D gene: TRBD2; J gene: TRBJ2-7; clone size: NA; V gene: TRBV7-6; CDR3 protein: CASSLGTSGSSYEQYF; CDR3 DNA: TGTGCCAGCAGCCTGGGGACTAGCGGCTCTTCCTACGAGCAGTACTTC
D gene: NA; J gene: TRBJ2-5; clone size: NA; V gene: TRBV15; CDR3 protein: CATSTGTGRQETQYF; CDR3 DNA: TGTGCCACCAGCACCGGTACAGGGCGCCAAGAGACCCAGTACTTC
D gene: NA; J gene: TRBJ2-5; clone size: few; V gene: TRBV11-1; CDR3 protein: CASSRDGLDQETQYF; CDR3 DNA: TGTGCCAGCAGCCGAGACGGACTGGACCAAGAGACCCAGTACTTC
D gene: NA; J gene: TRBJ1-6; clone size: NA; V gene: TRBV27; CDR3 protein: CASSPGHSPLHF; CDR3 DNA: TGTGCCAGCAGTCCGGGTCATTCACCCCTCCACTTT
D gene: NA; J gene: TRBJ1-3; clone size: few; V gene: TRBV11-2; CDR3 protein: CASSLDGQFLSGNTIYF; CDR3 DNA: TGTGCCAGCAGCTTAGATGGGCAGTTTTTGAGTGGAAACACCATATATTTT
D gene: TRBD2; J gene: TRBJ2-1; clone size: NA; V gene: TRBV11-3; CDR3 protein: CASSSTRTSGHYNEQFF; CDR3 DNA: TGTGCCAGCAGCTCAACTCGGACTAGCGGCCACTACAATGAGCAGTTCTTC
D gene: NA; J gene: TRBJ1-1; clone size: NA; V gene: TRBV7-3; CDR3 protein: CASSSQLNTEAFF; CDR3 DNA: TGTGCCAGCAGCTCACAGCTGAACACTGAAGCTTTCTTT
D gene: NA; J gene: TRBJ2-7; clone size: NA; V gene: TRBV27; CDR3 protein: CASSGRSKDGSSYEQYF; CDR3 DNA: TGTGCCAGCAGTGGGAGATCTAAGGATGGGAGTTCGTACGAGCAGTACTTC